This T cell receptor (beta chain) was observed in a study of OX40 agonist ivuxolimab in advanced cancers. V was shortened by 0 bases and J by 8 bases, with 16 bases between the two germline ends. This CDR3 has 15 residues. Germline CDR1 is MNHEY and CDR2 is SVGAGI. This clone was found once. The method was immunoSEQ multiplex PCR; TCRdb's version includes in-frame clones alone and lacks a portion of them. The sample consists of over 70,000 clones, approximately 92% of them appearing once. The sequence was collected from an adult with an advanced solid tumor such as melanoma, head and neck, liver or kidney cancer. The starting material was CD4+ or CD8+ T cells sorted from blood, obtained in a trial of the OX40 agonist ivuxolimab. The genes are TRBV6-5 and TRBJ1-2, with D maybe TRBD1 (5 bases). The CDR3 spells CASSYSGEFRGGYTF. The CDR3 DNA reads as TGTGCCAGCAGTTACTCGGGGGAGTTCCGAGGAGGCTACACCTTC.